These T cell receptor beta chains were read from a single sample in a study of blood T cell repertoires in COVID-19. Sequencing used immunoSEQ multiplex PCR; TCRdb keeps in-frame clones, though not all of them. Of hundreds of thousands of clones in the sample, roughly 80% were seen once. Sequencing was done on a sample of PBMCs or T cells enriched from blood (not recorded which). These receptor sequences come from a woman aged 45-65 years who had been exposed to COVID-19. The CDR3 runs from the conserved cysteine through the conserved F or W. The D gene is left open where the match is weak. Size is stated for part of the rows, as once, few or many counts, or as a class when the clone is expanded.

TGCGCCACCGGGACAGGGGCTGGCTACACCTTC | CATGTGAGYTF | TRBJ1-2 | TRBD1 | . | TRBV23-1
TGTGCCAGCAGCGAGGTCCCTGACAGCCGGGCTTTCTTT | CASSEVPDSRAFF | TRBJ1-1 | . | . | TRBV3-1/TRBV3-2
TGTGCCAGCTCACCAGAGACACAGGTGACCTATGGCTACACCTTC | CASSPETQVTYGYTF | TRBJ1-2 | . | many | TRBV18
TGCGCCAGCAGTCAACAGCATTGGGGGGTCTACGAGCAGTACTTC | CASSQQHWGVYEQYF | TRBJ2-7 | . | once | TRBV23-1
TGTGCCAGCAGCTTGGGCGACGAGCAGTACTTC | CASSLGDEQYF | TRBJ2-7 | . | many | TRBV7-6
TGTGCCAGCCCCCTAGATGGGACTGCTGAAGCTTTCTTT | CASPLDGTAEAFF | TRBJ1-1 | . | . | TRBV7-9
TGTGCCAGCAGCCCGCAGGGGCAGTATGGCTACACCTTC | CASSPQGQYGYTF | TRBJ1-2 | . | . | TRBV7-9
TGTGCCAGCAGTTACTTGGGGACTGTGTATGGCTACACCTTC | CASSYLGTVYGYTF | TRBJ1-2 | . | . | TRBV6-5
TGCGCCAGCAGCTTGGATGGACAGATGAACACCGGGGAGCTGTTTTTT | CASSLDGQMNTGELFF | TRBJ2-2 | . | . | TRBV5-1
TGCAGCGTTGATTGGGGGGGGCGGAACACCATATATTTT | CSVDWGGRNTIYF | TRBJ1-3 | . | . | TRBV29-1
TGTGCCAGCAGTGACCCTGGGTATTCTAGCGGCGAGACCCAGTACTTC | CASSDPGYSSGETQYF | TRBJ2-5 | TRBD2 | . | TRBV2
TGCAGCGTAGACAGGGGTAGGGAAAAACTGTTTTTT | CSVDRGREKLFF | TRBJ1-4 | TRBD1 | once | TRBV29-1
TGTGCCAGCAGCCCCGGACAGGGAATGGAGACCCAGTACTTC | CASSPGQGMETQYF | TRBJ2-5 | TRBD1 | once | TRBV9
TGTGCCAGCAGCCAAGAACTCAGGGGCTCCCATAACTATGGCTACACCTTC | CASSQELRGSHNYGYTF | TRBJ1-2 | . | . | TRBV4-2
TGTGCCAGCAGTGAATATGAGGGGGCGGGCACTGAAGCTTTCTTT | CASSEYEGAGTEAFF | TRBJ1-1 | TRBD1 | . | TRBV6-1
TGTGCCAGCAGTTTACCACAGACAAACACTGAAGCTTTCTTT | CASSLPQTNTEAFF | TRBJ1-1 | . | . | TRBV28
TGCGCCAGCAGCCCCTCCCACAGCTCTGGGGCCAACGTCCTGACTTTC | CASSPSHSSGANVLTF | TRBJ2-6 | . | once | TRBV4-3
TGTGCCACCAGTGATCCGGGACTAGCGGGACCCAGCACAGATACGCAGTATTTT | CATSDPGLAGPSTDTQYF | TRBJ2-3 | TRBD2 | . | TRBV24-1
TGTGCCAGCAGCCTGGGAGGGGGCACTGAAGCTTTCTTT | CASSLGGGTEAFF | TRBJ1-1 | . | . | TRBV9
TGTGCCTGGAGTGTAGGCAGTAGCGGCAATCAGCCCCAGCATTTT | CAWSVGSSGNQPQHF | TRBJ1-5 | . | few | TRBV30
TGTGCCAGCAGCTTGGGACTAGCCAGCACAGATACGCAGTATTTT | CASSLGLASTDTQYF | TRBJ2-3 | TRBD2 | . | TRBV7-7
TGTGCCAGCAGTGAAGAGACAGGGGGGAAGCAGTACTTC | CASSEETGGKQYF | TRBJ2-7 | TRBD1 | . | TRBV6-1
TGTGCCAGCAGCACGGGACAGAGCAACACTGAAGCTTTCTTT | CASSTGQSNTEAFF | TRBJ1-1 | TRBD1 | once | TRBV5-6
TGTGCCAGCAGTCCTATCTTCTTTGGGGGACAGCTTTTAAATGAAAAACTGTTTTTT | CASSPIFFGGQLLNEKLFF | TRBJ1-4 | TRBD1 | . | TRBV27
TGTGCCAGTAGTATCTCTCTCAATCAGCCCCAGCATTTT | CASSISLNQPQHF | TRBJ1-5 | . | . | TRBV19
TGTGCCAGCAGCGCCGAGCACGATACTGAAGCTTTCTTT | CASSAEHDTEAFF | TRBJ1-1 | . | . | TRBV6-4
TGTGCCAGCAGTCCCGGGACTAGCGGGGTAAAGCAGTTCTTC | CASSPGTSGVKQFF | TRBJ2-1 | TRBD2 | . | TRBV6-6
TGTGCCAGCAGCTTAGTGGGGCATACGCAGTATTTT | CASSLVGHTQYF | TRBJ2-3 | . | few | TRBV7-2
TGTGCCAGCAGCTTAGAGGGGATGACGAGAAACACTGAAGCTTTCTTT | CASSLEGMTRNTEAFF | TRBJ1-1 | . | few | TRBV7-9
TGTGCCAGCAGCTTGGGACAGGGAAATGCTGAAGCTTTCTTT | CASSLGQGNAEAFF | TRBJ1-1 | TRBD1 | . | TRBV5-4
TGCGCCAGCAGCTTGCCTAGCGGGGGGGATCAGTTCTTC | CASSLPSGGDQFF | TRBJ2-1 | TRBD2 | . | TRBV5-1
TGCGCCAGCAGCTTGAGACTAGCGGGGGGGAGCTCCTACAATGAGCAGTTCTTC | CASSLRLAGGSSYNEQFF | TRBJ2-1 | TRBD2 | . | TRBV5-1
TGTGCCAGTAGTCGGACAGGGAGCGTGCGTTCCTACGAGCAGTACTTC | CASSRTGSVRSYEQYF | TRBJ2-7 | TRBD1 | . | TRBV19
TGTGCCAGCAGTGAGAGCGTTAACACCGGGGAGCTGTTTTTT | CASSESVNTGELFF | TRBJ2-2 | . | . | TRBV6-4
TGCAGCGTGCCTATGGGGGGTTCCCTCTCTGGAGGCTACACCTTC | CSVPMGGSLSGGYTF | TRBJ1-2 | . | . | TRBV29-1
TGTGCCAGCAGTACCAACAGGGGAAGGGGATACAATGAGCAGTTCTTC | CASSTNRGRGYNEQFF | TRBJ2-1 | TRBD1 | . | TRBV27
TGTGCCAGCAGCTTAAGTTTGAGCCTGAACACCGGGGAGCTGTTTTTT | CASSLSLSLNTGELFF | TRBJ2-2 | . | . | TRBV11-2
TGTGCCAGCAGCTTAGGGGGAGCGGGGCGAGAGACCCAGTACTTC | CASSLGGAGRETQYF | TRBJ2-5 | TRBD2 | . | TRBV7-8
TGTGCCAGTAGTATCCAAGTGCGAACCTCTGGGGCCAACGTCCTGACTTTC | CASSIQVRTSGANVLTF | TRBJ2-6 | . | . | TRBV19
TGTGCCAGCAGCTACCCCGGGACAGGGTGCACAGATACGCAGTATTTT | CASSYPGTGCTDTQYF | TRBJ2-3 | TRBD1 | . | TRBV7-9
TGCGCCAGCAGCTTAGAGACTAGCGGGGTGAGGGCCCAGTACTTC | CASSLETSGVRAQYF | TRBJ2-5 | TRBD2 | . | TRBV5-1
TGTGCCAGTAGTCTGGGACTATATCAGCCCCAGCATTTT | CASSLGLYQPQHF | TRBJ1-5 | . | . | TRBV19
TGTGCCAGCAGCTCCAGTTCGTCGGGGAGAGGCACTGAAGCTTTCTTT | CASSSSSSGRGTEAFF | TRBJ1-1 | . | . | TRBV7-8
TGTGCCAGCAGTGAAAGGCACAGGTCTGAAGCTTTCTTT | CASSERHRSEAFF | TRBJ1-1 | . | . | TRBV6-1
TGTGCCAGCAGCTCCATGCGGGACCCTTATAAAGACTATGGCTACACCTTC | CASSSMRDPYKDYGYTF | TRBJ1-2 | . | . | TRBV5-4
TGTGCCAGCAGTGAAGCTGTCGCCCGGGGGGGGAACACTGAAGCTTTCTTT | CASSEAVARGGNTEAFF | TRBJ1-1 | . | . | TRBV6-1
TGTGCCAGCAGCTTAGCGTCGACTAGCGGTAGTGAGACCCAGTACTTC | CASSLASTSGSETQYF | TRBJ2-5 | TRBD2 | . | TRBV7-2
TGTGCCACCCCTTCCACAGGGGGCGCCGGCTACACCTTC | CATPSTGGAGYTF | TRBJ1-2 | TRBD1 | few | TRBV19
TGTGCCAGCAGCCCATACAGGGGTGGAGTCGACACCGGGGAGCTGTTTTTT | CASSPYRGGVDTGELFF | TRBJ2-2 | TRBD1 | . | TRBV7-9
TGTGCCAGCAGCACGCGAGTTGACAGGGACGGCTACACCTTC | CASSTRVDRDGYTF | TRBJ1-2 | TRBD1 | . | TRBV14
TGTGCCAGCAGCTTACCGGGACAGGGAGTAACTGAAGCTTTCTTT | CASSLPGQGVTEAFF | TRBJ1-1 | TRBD1 | . | TRBV7-9
TGTGCCAGCAGCTCAATAGGAGGGGCCCTAACCGGGGAGCTGTTTTTT | CASSSIGGALTGELFF | TRBJ2-2 | . | few | TRBV11-3
TGTGCCAGCAGCTTATACGGGTCCTACGAGCAGTACTTC | CASSLYGSYEQYF | TRBJ2-7 | . | few | TRBV11-2